Shown below are 22 T cell receptor beta chains from a single sample sequenced in a study of blood T cells in healthy people across ages (dated by TCRdb to 2013 to 2016). The library relied on 5' RACE. TCRdb shows the sequencer as Illumina HiSeq 2500. A second PCR of roughly 7 to 11 cycles was performed with a sample-barcoded 5' primer and a J-beta primer mix. In TCRdb, the public reads were trimmed at Q25 with fastp and aligned with MiXCR, with productive beta chains retained. Rows are combined by CDR3 protein, so each entry shows the most common genes and DNA. Across this sample there are 1.5 million to 1.9 million distinct CDR3 sequences, with around 40% seen only once. The top ten constitute over 3.5% of the sample. Sequencing was done on a sample of blood. These receptors were taken from a woman aged 18 to 35 in good health.

This clonotype has only a few counts. J is TRBJ2-2 and V is TRBV12-3 or TRBV12-4; 11 nucleotides align to TRBD1. The CDR3 spans 14 residues. Trimming at V came to 6 bases and at J to 7 bases, leaving 4 bases not matched to a gene. The CDR3 loop reads CASSRTGGIGELFF. Here the CDR3 DNA reads TGTGCCAGCAGCCGGACAGGGGGCATCGGGGAGCTGTTTTTT.

The chain has TRBV7-2 and TRBJ2-3; TRBD2 matches 10 bases. The V and J ends lost 4 bases and 14 bases, in that order; junction bases with no gene match: 6. Germline V lookup: CDR1 SGHTA, CDR2 FQGNSA. The CDR3 totals 12 residues. CDR3 nucleotide sequence: TGTGCCAGCAGCTCCCCGGGACTAGCGCTGTATTTT. Translated: CASSSPGLALYF.

The gene calls are TRBV5-6 and TRBJ1-5; TRBD1 might be the D (5 bases). The germline V gene encodes CDR1 SGHDT and CDR2 YYEEEE. The V and J ends lost 2 bases and 0 bases respectively, with 9 bases between them. The CDR3 is 15 residues long. The CDR3 region has the DNA TGTGCCAGCAGCTTTGGGGCTGGTAGCAATCAGCCCCAGCATTTT. Its translation: CASSFGAGSNQPQHF.

V gene TRBV15 combines with J gene TRBJ2-1; D unresolved. The CDR3 is 13 residues long. Between the trimmed V and J ends, which lost 0 bases and 13 bases, there was a span of 13 bases. Germline V gives CDR1 LNHNV, CDR2 YYDKDF (reference sequence). This CDR3 is CATSRDQTETQFF. DNA for the CDR3: TGTGCCACCAGCAGAGATCAAACGGAGACCCAGTTCTTC.

CDR3 residues: CASSQQSGVQETQYF. For the CDR3, the DNA is TGTGCCAGCAGCCAACAGAGCGGGGTTCAAGAGACCCAGTACTTC. This chain uses TRBV4-2 with TRBJ2-5; 7 nucleotides align to TRBD2. Germline CDR1 is LGHNA and CDR2 is YNFKEQ. J was trimmed by 2 bases and V by 2 bases; bases with no gene match: 5. This CDR3 has 15 residues.

The chain employs TRBV7-2 and TRBJ1-1; no clear D gene. Germline loops: CDR1 SGHTA, CDR2 FQGNSA. The V end was cut by 10 bases, the J end by 1 base, with 10 bases between. This CDR3 is built from 12 residues. The CDR3 region has the DNA TGTGCCACAGGAGGGCGGAACACTGAAGCTTTCTTT. Its translation: CATGGRNTEAFF.

V is TRBV6-6 and J is TRBJ2-3; 7 bases line up with TRBD2. V lost 5 bases, J lost 2 bases, and 7 bases stayed unmatched. The CDR3 extends over 15 amino acids. Per the germline V gene, CDR1 is MNHNY and CDR2 is SVGAGI (reference sequence). The CDR3 region has the DNA TGTGCCAGCAGTCTTCCGACTAGCTTCACAGATACGCAGTATTTT. Its protein is CASSLPTSFTDTQYF.

The chain recombines TRBV2 with TRBJ2-3; unclear D gene. The ends were cut back, 6 bases at V and 5 bases at J, with 6 bases in the middle. This CDR3 contains 11 residues. Germline V gene data show CDR1 as SNHLY and CDR2 as FYNNEI. In nucleotides, the CDR3 is TGTGCCAGCAGGGAGATAGATACGCAGTATTTT. Translation: CASREIDTQYF.

The sample holds a few counts of this clonotype. The chain recombines TRBV14 with TRBJ1-1; no reliable D call. The CDR3 runs to 12 residues. V was trimmed by 0 bases and J by 7 bases, leaving 6 bases between them. Germline assignment: CDR1 SGHDN and CDR2 FVKESK. The CDR3 reads CASSQDSVEAFF. The CDR3 region has the DNA TGTGCCAGCAGCCAAGATAGCGTTGAAGCTTTCTTT.

This clonotype was detected only a few times. The rearrangement joins TRBV7-9 to TRBJ1-4, with 8 positions matching TRBD1. The CDR3 has 14 amino acids. V gave up 3 bases and J gave up 6 bases; unmatched junction bases: 3. CDR1 and CDR2 (germline): SEHNR, FQNEAQ (reference sequence). CDR3 in amino acids: CASSFTGGDEKLFF. In DNA form, the CDR3 reads TGTGCCAGCAGCTTTACAGGGGGAGATGAAAAACTGTTTTTT.

This clonotype was detected only a few times. The rearrangement uses TRBV7-9 and TRBJ2-6, with D uncertain. The CDR3 totals 16 residues. CDR1 is SEHNR and CDR2 is FQNEAQ in the germline V gene (reference sequence). Trimming cost V 1 base and J 1 base, with 8 bases left between them. CDR3 sequence reads: CASSLGHRSGANVLTF. CDR3 coding DNA: TGTGCCAGCAGCTTAGGGCATCGGTCTGGGGCCAACGTCCTGACTTTC. The complete variable domain, with remaining parts taken from reference TRBV7-9 and TRBJ2-6, reads DTGVSQNPRHKITKRGQNVTFRCDPISEHNRLYWYRQTLGQGPEFLTYFQNEAQLEKSRLLSDRFSAERPKGSFSTLEIQRTEQGDSAMYLCASSLGHRSGANVLTFGAGSRLTVL.

Turning to this clonotype: Being one base from a much bigger clone, this may be a read error. The chain uses TRBV20-1 and TRBJ1-2; D gene ambiguous. Germline V gives CDR1 DFQATT, CDR2 SNEGSKA (reference sequence). V was shortened by 5 bases and J by 0 bases, with 13 bases between the two germline ends. The CDR3 sequence is 14 residues long. DNA for the CDR3: TGCAGTGCTTCCCGACGGATAGCTAACTATGGCTACACCTTC. This sequence encodes CSASRRIANYGYTF.

The chain uses TRBV18 and TRBJ1-4, with D possibly TRBD1 on 6 matching bases. There are 12 residues in the CDR3. Germline values: CDR1 KGHSH, CDR2 LQKENI. V shed 5 bases and J shed 8 bases, with 9 bases lying between them. The CDR3 region has the DNA TGTGCCAGCTCAGGACAGAACGAAAAACTGTTTTTT. This encodes CASSGQNEKLFF.

This clonotype was counted a few times. The CDR3 DNA reads as TGTGCCAGCAGGGTGACCGCGGATCGGGACTACGAGCAGTACTTC. Translating gives CASRVTADRDYEQYF. V and J are TRBV6-2 or TRBV6-3 and TRBJ2-7; D possibly corresponds to TRBD2 (5 bases). There are 15 residues in the CDR3. Germline V CDR1 and CDR2: MNHEY, SVGEGT. Deletions cut 6 bases from V and 3 bases from J, with 18 bases between.

This chain links TRBV12-3 or TRBV12-4 with TRBJ2-5; D might be TRBD2 (6 bases). This CDR3 has 15 amino acids. Between the trimmed V and J ends, which lost 2 bases and 0 bases, there was a span of 10 bases. CDR3 DNA: TGTGCCAGCAGTTTAAGACGGGAGTACCAAGAGACCCAGTACTTC. This sequence encodes CASSLRREYQETQYF.

The rearrangement joins TRBV4-3 to TRBJ2-7, with 8 bases aligning to TRBD1. The CDR3 has 14 residues. Germline lookup yields CDR1 LGHNA and CDR2 YSLEER. V gave up 8 bases and J gave up 7 bases; unmatched junction bases: 13. As DNA, the CDR3 is TGCGCCAGCGGCCGGGACAGGAGATACAATGAGCAGTACTTC. It yields the protein CASGRDRRYNEQYF.

The rearrangement links TRBV20-1 to TRBJ2-7; the D call may be TRBD1 or TRBD2 (5 bases each). Trimming pared 6 bases from V and 3 bases from J, leaving 15 bases between. The length of the CDR3 is 13 residues. Looked up from germline, CDR1 is DFQATT and CDR2 is SNEGSKA (reference sequence). The CDR3 loop reads CSAANRGIYEQYF. For the CDR3, the DNA is TGCAGTGCCGCTAACCGGGGCATCTACGAGCAGTACTTC.

This clonotype was detected only a few times. This chain links TRBV5-1 with TRBJ1-2; maybe TRBD1 (5 bases). Trimming removed 2 bases from V and 5 bases from J, with 16 bases in between. This CDR3 has 15 residues. CDR1 and CDR2 from the germline V gene are SGHRS and YFSETQ. The CDR3 region is CASSFGRGARYGYTF. For the CDR3, the DNA is TGCGCCAGCAGCTTTGGGAGGGGCGCGAGGTATGGCTACACCTTC.

The rearrangement joins TRBV7-2 to TRBJ1-1, with TRBD1 matching over 8 bases. Germline V gene lookup returns CDR1 SGHTA and CDR2 FQGNSA. V shed 1 base, J shed 1 base, and the junction held 8 bases outside the gene matches. This CDR3 region has 17 residues. The CDR3, as DNA: TGTGCCAGCAGCTTAGGGGCAGGGGGCTGGAAGAACACTGAAGCTTTCTTT. Translated, it gives CASSLGAGGWKNTEAFF.

The chain employs TRBV12-3 or TRBV12-4 and TRBJ2-5; 8 nucleotides agree with TRBD1. The CDR3 runs 14 residues. The V and J ends lost 7 bases and 5 bases, in that order; junction bases with no gene match: 9. DNA of the CDR3: TGTGCCAGCACCAGACAGGGGAGCTTGGAGACCCAGTACTTC. The encoded protein is CASTRQGSLETQYF.

This chain connects TRBV6-2 or TRBV6-3 to TRBJ2-5; 14 bases line up with TRBD2. Trimming removed 6 bases from V and 5 bases from J; junction bases left unmatched: 8. CDR3 size: 16 residues. Germline CDR1 reads MNHEY; CDR2 reads SVGEGT. The DNA of the CDR3 is TGTGCCAGCAGCCCGGGACTAGCGGGAGTTATCGAGACCCAGTACTTC. Protein product: CASSPGLAGVIETQYF.

The sample holds many counts of this clonotype. The chain is built from TRBV6-6 and TRBJ2-3; no clear D gene. Trimming left V 6 bases short and J 4 bases short, with 11 bases between. The CDR3 is 13 amino acids. Looked up from germline, CDR1 is MNHNY and CDR2 is SVGAGI (reference sequence). DNA of the CDR3: TGTGCCAGCAGGTCAGGAAGGCCAGATACGCAGTATTTT. As protein: CASRSGRPDTQYF.